This T cell receptor beta chain appears in the sequencing data of a study of blood T cell repertoires in COVID-19. Data came from immunoSEQ multiplex PCR; TCRdb stores just in-frame clones and leaves some out. The sample has 200,000 or so clones, around nine tenths seen once. From germline, CDR1 is SGHRS and CDR2 YFSETQ. The CDR3 spans 13 residues. The V end was cut by 2 bases, the J end by 7 bases, with 10 bases between. Participants had their cohort set by participant-reported clinical history. This receptor was taken from a man aged 25-45 years in a cohort exposed to, infected with or recovered from COVID-19 (not recorded which). Input material: PBMCs or T cells enriched from blood (not recorded which). This sequence joins TRBV5-1 and TRBJ2-1; D is perhaps TRBD1 (5 bases). CDR3 nucleotide sequence: TGCGCCAGCAGCTTAAGGGGTCGGAATGAGCAGTTCTTC. As protein: CASSLRGRNEQFF. The whole variable domain, remainder taken from reference TRBV5-1 and TRBJ2-1, is KAGVTQTPRYLIKTRGQQVTLSCSPISGHRSVSWYQQTPGQGLQFLFEYFSETQRNKGNFPGRFSGRQFSNSRSEMNVSTLELGDSALYLCASSLRGRNEQFFGPGTRLTVL.